These 8 T cell receptor beta chains came from one sample sequenced in a study of cytomegalovirus exposure and HLA in healthy donors. The PCR was carried out with 60 Vbeta primers and 13 Jbeta primers. Repertoires were generated with immunoSEQ multiplex PCR, while TCRdb's copy carries only in-frame clones and drops some. The sample includes about 150,000 clones, about three fifths of them seen just once. Sample: PBMCs. These TCRs come from a woman aged 55-69 years in good health and CMV-seropositive.

This sequence joins TRBV6-4 and TRBJ1-1; D gene unclear. This CDR3 contains 13 residues. Between the trimmed V and J ends, which lost 8 bases and 5 bases, there was a span of 15 bases. Germline assignment: CDR1 MRHNA and CDR2 SNTAGT. The CDR3 is CASGRGFSTEAFF. For the CDR3, the DNA is TGTGCCAGCGGGCGGGGTTTTTCTACTGAAGCTTTCTTT.

V and J are TRBV9 and TRBJ2-1; D might be TRBD1 (6 bases). The CDR3 has 16 amino acids. The germline V gene encodes CDR1 SGDLS and CDR2 YYNGEE. V was cut by 3 bases and J by 7 bases, with 20 bases left in between. CDR3 sequence (DNA): TGTGCCAGCAGCGCCGCACAGGGTTTTAAGTTGAATGAGCAGTTCTTC. Protein: CASSAAQGFKLNEQFF.

The genes are TRBV28 and TRBJ2-2; no clear D gene. The CDR3 is made up of 12 amino acids. The germline V and J ends were trimmed by 6 bases and 6 bases, with 8 bases remaining between them. The germline V gene has CDR1 MDHEN and CDR2 SYDVKM. CDR3 region: CASSSPSGELFF. The CDR3 region has the DNA TGTGCCAGCAGCTCTCCGTCCGGGGAGCTGTTTTTT.

This chain links TRBV7-9 with TRBJ2-2; unclear D gene. CDR3 length: 15 amino acids. V was cut by 4 bases and J by 4 bases, with 13 bases left in between. CDR1 SEHNR and CDR2 FQNEAQ come from the germline V gene (reference sequence). The CDR3, as DNA: TGTGCCAGCAGCTACCGACTCTCCACCACCGGGGAGCTGTTTTTT. This sequence encodes CASSYRLSTTGELFF. Using reference TRBV7-9 and TRBJ2-2 for the parts outside the CDR3, the full variable domain is DTGVSQNPRHKITKRGQNVTFRCDPISEHNRLYWYRQTLGQGPEFLTYFQNEAQLEKSRLLSDRFSAERPKGSFSTLEIQRTEQGDSAMYLCASSYRLSTTGELFFGEGSRLTVL.

The CDR3 loop is CASTLGGEGYNEQFF. For the CDR3, the DNA is TGTGCCAGCACATTAGGGGGAGAGGGCTACAATGAGCAGTTCTTC. V is TRBV28 and J is TRBJ2-1; a possible D gene is TRBD1 (6 bases). Germline loops: CDR1 MDHEN, CDR2 SYDVKM. This CDR3 spans 15 amino acids. The V end lost 7 bases, the J end lost 3 bases, and 16 bases lay between the germline ends. The whole variable domain, filled in from reference TRBV28 and TRBJ2-1, reads DVKVTQSSRYLVKRTGEKVFLECVQDMDHENMFWYRQDPGLGLRLIYFSYDVKMKEKGDIPEGYSVSREKKERFSLILESASTNQTSMYLCASTLGGEGYNEQFFGPGTRLTVL.

The chain recombines TRBV2 with TRBJ1-2, with D possibly matching TRBD1 (5 bases). V dropped 6 bases and J dropped 7 bases, with 9 bases sitting between them. CDR3 length: 11 residues. Germline CDR1 and CDR2: SNHLY and FYNNEI. The CDR3 bases are TGTGCCAGCAGGGGGGGGTCTGGCTACACCTTC. Its translation is CASRGGSGYTF. The full variable domain, rest sourced from reference TRBV2 and TRBJ1-2, is EPEVTQTPSHQVTQMGQEVILRCVPISNHLYFYWYRQILGQKVEFLVSFYNNEISEKSEIFDDQFSVERPDGSNFTLKIRSTKLEDSAMYFCASRGGSGYTFGSGTRLTVV.

This chain joins TRBV28 and TRBJ1-4; D is possibly TRBD1 (5 bases). V dropped 7 bases and J dropped 4 bases, with 16 bases sitting between them. CDR1 and CDR2 from the germline V gene are MDHEN and SYDVKM. This CDR3 is 15 amino acids long. CDR3 coding DNA: TGTGCCAGCATTCGAGAAGGGACTAGTAATGAAAAACTGTTTTTT. This encodes CASIREGTSNEKLFF.

This chain connects TRBV28 to TRBJ2-5; D is ambiguous. The CDR3 has 12 residues. Germline assignment: CDR1 MDHEN and CDR2 SYDVKM. The germline V and J ends were trimmed by 4 bases and 4 bases, with 7 bases remaining between them. CDR3 loop: CASSSPGETQYF. The DNA for the CDR3 is TGTGCCAGCAGTTCCCCGGGAGAGACCCAGTACTTC. Using reference TRBV28 and TRBJ2-5 for the parts outside the CDR3, the full variable domain is DVKVTQSSRYLVKRTGEKVFLECVQDMDHENMFWYRQDPGLGLRLIYFSYDVKMKEKGDIPEGYSVSREKKERFSLILESASTNQTSMYLCASSSPGETQYFGPGTRLLVL.